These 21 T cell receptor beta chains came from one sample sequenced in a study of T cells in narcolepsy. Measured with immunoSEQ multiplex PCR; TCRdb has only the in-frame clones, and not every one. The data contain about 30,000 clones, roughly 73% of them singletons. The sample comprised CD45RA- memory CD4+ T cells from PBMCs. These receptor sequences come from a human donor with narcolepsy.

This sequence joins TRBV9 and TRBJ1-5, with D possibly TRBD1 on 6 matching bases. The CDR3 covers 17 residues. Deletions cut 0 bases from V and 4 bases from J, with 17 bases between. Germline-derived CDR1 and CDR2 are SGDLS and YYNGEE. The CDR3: CASSVEGQGSGNQPQHF. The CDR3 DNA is TGTGCCAGCAGCGTAGAGGGGCAGGGGTCGGGGAATCAGCCCCAGCATTTT.

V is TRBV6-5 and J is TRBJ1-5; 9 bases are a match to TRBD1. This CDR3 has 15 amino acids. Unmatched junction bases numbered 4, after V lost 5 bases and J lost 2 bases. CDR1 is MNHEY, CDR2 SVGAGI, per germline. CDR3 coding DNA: TGTGCCAGCAGTCGAAGACAGGGGGGCAATCAGCCCCAGCATTTT. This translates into CASSRRQGGNQPQHF.

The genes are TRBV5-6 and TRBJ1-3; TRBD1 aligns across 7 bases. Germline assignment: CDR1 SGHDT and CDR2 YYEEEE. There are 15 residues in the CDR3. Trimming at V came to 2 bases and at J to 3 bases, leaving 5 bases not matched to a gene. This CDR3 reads CASSFMRTGGNTIYF. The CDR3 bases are TGTGCCAGCAGCTTCATGAGGACAGGTGGAAACACCATATATTTT.

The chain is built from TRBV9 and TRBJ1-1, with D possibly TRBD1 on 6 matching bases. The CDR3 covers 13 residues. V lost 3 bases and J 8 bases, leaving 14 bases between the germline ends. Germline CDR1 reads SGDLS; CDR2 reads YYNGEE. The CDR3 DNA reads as TGTGCCAGCAGCGCCTACAGGGCTTCCGAAGCTTTCTTT. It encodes CASSAYRASEAFF.

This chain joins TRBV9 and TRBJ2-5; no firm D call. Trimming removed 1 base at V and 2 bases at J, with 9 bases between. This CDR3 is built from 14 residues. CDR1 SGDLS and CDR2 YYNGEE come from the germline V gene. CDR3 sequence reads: CASSVSWAQETQYF. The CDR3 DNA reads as TGTGCCAGCAGCGTAAGCTGGGCACAAGAGACCCAGTACTTC.

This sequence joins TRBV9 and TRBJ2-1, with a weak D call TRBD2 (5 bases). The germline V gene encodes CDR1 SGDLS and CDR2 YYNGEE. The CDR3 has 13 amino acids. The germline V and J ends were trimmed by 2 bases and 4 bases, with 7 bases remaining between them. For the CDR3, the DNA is TGTGCCAGCAGCGTTAGCGCTTACAATGAGCAGTTCTTC. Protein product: CASSVSAYNEQFF.

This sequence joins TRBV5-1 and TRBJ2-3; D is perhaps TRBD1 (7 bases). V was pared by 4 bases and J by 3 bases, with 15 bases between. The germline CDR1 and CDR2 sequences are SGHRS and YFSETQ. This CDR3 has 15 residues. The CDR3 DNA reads TGCGCCAGCAGCGAACAGGGGCTAGCGACAGATACGCAGTATTTT. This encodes CASSEQGLATDTQYF.

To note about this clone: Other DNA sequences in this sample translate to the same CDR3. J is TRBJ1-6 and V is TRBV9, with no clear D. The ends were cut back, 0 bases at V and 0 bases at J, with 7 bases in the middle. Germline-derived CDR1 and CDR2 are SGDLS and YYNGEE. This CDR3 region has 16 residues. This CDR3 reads CASSVGGSSYNSPLHF. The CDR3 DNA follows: TGTGCCAGCAGCGTAGGGGGTAGCTCCTATAATTCACCCCTCCACTTT.

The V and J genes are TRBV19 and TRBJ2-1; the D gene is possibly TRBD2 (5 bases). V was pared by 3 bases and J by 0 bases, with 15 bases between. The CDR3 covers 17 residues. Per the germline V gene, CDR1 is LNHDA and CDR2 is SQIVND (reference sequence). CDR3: CASSMVRTFSSYNEQFF. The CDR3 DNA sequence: TGTGCCAGTAGTATGGTAAGGACTTTTAGCTCCTACAATGAGCAGTTCTTC.

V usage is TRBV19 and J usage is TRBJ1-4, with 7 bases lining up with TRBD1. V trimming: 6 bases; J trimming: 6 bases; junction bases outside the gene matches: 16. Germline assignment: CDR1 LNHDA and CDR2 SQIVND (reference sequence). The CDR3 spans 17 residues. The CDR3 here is CASSPNGGGWRHEKLFF. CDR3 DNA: TGTGCCAGTAGCCCTAATGGAGGGGGCTGGAGACATGAAAAACTGTTTTTT.

The CDR3 DNA reads as TGTGCCAGCAGCGAACCCCGACTAGCGGGGATAGGTGAGCAGTTCTTC. It yields the protein CASSEPRLAGIGEQFF. This rearrangement joins TRBV7-9 to TRBJ2-1, with 11 bases lining up with TRBD2. Germline lookup yields CDR1 SEHNR and CDR2 FQNEAQ (reference sequence). With V trimmed by 5 bases and J by 9 bases, 12 bases remained unmatched. The CDR3 contains 16 residues.

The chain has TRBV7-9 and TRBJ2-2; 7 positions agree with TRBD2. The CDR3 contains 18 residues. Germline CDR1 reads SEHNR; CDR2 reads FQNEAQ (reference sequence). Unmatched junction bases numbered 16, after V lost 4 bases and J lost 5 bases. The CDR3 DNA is TGTGCCAGCAGCTCGCTGGGGAGGGGCGATACGTCGACCGGGGAGCTGTTTTTT. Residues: CASSSLGRGDTSTGELFF.

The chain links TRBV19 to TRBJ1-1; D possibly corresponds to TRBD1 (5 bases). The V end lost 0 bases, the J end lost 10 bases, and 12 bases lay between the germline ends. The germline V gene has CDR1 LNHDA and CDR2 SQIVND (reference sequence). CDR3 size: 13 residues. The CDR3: CASSIDLWGSAFF. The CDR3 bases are TGTGCCAGTAGTATAGATCTATGGGGGTCAGCTTTCTTT.

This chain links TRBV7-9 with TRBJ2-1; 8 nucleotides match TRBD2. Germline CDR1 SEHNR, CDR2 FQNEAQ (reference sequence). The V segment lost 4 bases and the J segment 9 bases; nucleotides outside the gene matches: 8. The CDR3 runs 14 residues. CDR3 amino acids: CASSYRRGVGEQFF. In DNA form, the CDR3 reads TGTGCCAGCAGCTACCGGCGGGGGGTCGGTGAGCAGTTCTTC.

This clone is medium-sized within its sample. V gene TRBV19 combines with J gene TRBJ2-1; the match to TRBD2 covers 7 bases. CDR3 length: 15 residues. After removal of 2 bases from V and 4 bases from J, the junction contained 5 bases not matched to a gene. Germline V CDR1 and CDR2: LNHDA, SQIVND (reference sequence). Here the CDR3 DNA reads TGTGCCAGTAGTATACGTCTAGCGGCTTACAATGAGCAGTTCTTC. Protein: CASSIRLAAYNEQFF. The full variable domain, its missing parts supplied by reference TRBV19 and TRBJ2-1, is DGGITQSPKYLFRKEGQNVTLSCEQNLNHDAMYWYRQDPGQGLRLIYYSQIVNDFQKGDIAEGYSVSREKKESFPLTVTSAQKNPTAFYLCASSIRLAAYNEQFFGPGTRLTVL.

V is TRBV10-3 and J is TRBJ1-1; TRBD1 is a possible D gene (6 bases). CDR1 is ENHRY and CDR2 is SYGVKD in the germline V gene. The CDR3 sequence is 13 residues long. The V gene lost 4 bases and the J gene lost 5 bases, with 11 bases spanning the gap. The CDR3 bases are TGTGCCATCAGTGTACAGGGCAAGACTGAAGCTTTCTTT. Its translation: CAISVQGKTEAFF.

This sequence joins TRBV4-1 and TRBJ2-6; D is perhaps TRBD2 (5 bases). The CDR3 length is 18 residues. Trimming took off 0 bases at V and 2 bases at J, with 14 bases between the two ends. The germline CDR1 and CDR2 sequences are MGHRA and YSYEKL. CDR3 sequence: CASSQEPHTRAGANVLTF. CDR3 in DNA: TGCGCCAGCAGCCAAGAGCCGCACACGAGGGCTGGGGCCAACGTCCTGACTTTC.

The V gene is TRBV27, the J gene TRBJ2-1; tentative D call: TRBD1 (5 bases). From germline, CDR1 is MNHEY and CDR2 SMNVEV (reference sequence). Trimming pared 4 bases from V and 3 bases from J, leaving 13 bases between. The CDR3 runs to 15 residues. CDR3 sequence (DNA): TGTGCCAGCAGTTACACAGGCTTTGACTACAATGAGCAGTTCTTC. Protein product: CASSYTGFDYNEQFF.

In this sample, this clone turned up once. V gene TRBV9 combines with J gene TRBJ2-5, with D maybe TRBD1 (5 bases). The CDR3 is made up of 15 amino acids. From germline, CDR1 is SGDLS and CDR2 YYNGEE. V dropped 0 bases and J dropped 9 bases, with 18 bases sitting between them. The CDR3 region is CASSVAPDSSQAQYF. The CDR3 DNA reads TGTGCCAGCAGCGTAGCCCCAGACAGTAGCCAGGCCCAGTACTTC.

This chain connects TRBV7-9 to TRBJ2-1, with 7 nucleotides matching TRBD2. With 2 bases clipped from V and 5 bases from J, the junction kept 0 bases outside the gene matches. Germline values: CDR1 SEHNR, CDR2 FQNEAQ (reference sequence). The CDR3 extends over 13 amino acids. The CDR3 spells CASSLLADNEQFF. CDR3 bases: TGTGCCAGCAGCTTACTAGCGGACAATGAGCAGTTCTTC.

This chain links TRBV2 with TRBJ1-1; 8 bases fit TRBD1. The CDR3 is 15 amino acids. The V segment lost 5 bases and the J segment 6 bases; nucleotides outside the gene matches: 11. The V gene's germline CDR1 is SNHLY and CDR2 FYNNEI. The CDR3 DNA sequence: TGTGCCAGCAGTCTACGCAGGGGGCTAGGGGCTGAAGCTTTCTTT. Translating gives CASSLRRGLGAEAFF.